This T cell receptor (beta chain) was documented in a study of read filtering for tumor transcriptome and immune sequencing (dated by TCRdb to 2020 to 2021). About the investigation overall: The cohort consisted of some 17 male and over twelve female patients, with a mean age of 65.9 years and an age range of about 45 to 90. TCR-region mapped reads per sample ranged from about 4 to 10.27 million with IR-seq versus only about 85 to 1273 with RNA-seq. After DNase treatment, whole-transcriptome libraries were prepared with the TruSeq RNA Access Library Prep Kit. One of the main goals was to work out a read-filtering strategy for immune repertoire data, in particular whether clonotypes backed by only a single read should be removed. By revised international staging, roughly 8 patients were R-ISS I, some 17 were R-ISS II and more than five were R-ISS III. Using the same bone marrow samples, the study compared TCR repertoires obtained by targeted immune repertoire sequencing with those obtained by bulk whole-transcriptome sequencing. The paper's findings and limits, for the study overall: IR-seq captured clonotypes at much higher depth and more reliably than RNA-seq, and smaller IR-seq throughput sufficed to identify most shared clonotypes. Rather than purified T cells, the sorted CD138-negative fraction was a mixed bone marrow immune population. In IR-seq, approximately 82% of clonotypes but 3% to 4.5% of total reads were represented by single-read clonotypes, whereas in RNA-seq, about 76% of clonotypes and roughly 44% of reads were represented by single-read clonotypes. Removing single-read clonotypes increased the correlation between IR-seq and RNA-seq shared clonotype proportions.

The Immunoverse kit was used to build TCR libraries from about 430 ng RNA, with molecular barcoded adaptors covering alpha/delta and beta/gamma chains. TCR library preparation was performed with the same RNA that was used for transcriptome sequencing. TCR libraries were sequenced on an Illumina HiSeq 4000 with 2 x 150 cycles. The authors' pipeline ran thus. Using MiXCR, which included quality filtering and error correction, TCR reads were aligned to human V, D, J and C references and then assembled into CDR3 clonotypes. The tcR package in R was used for analysis of clonotype counts and gene usage diversity. For inspection of raw mapping reads, RNA-seq reads were mapped by STAR aligner version 2.5.3a onto GRCh37 of the human genome. To test the effect of sequencing depth on detected clonotypes, IR-seq fastq files were randomly downsampled using Seqtk 1.3. The public sequencing data were trimmed at Q25 with fastp and processed into clonotypes with MiXCR by TCRdb, which kept only in-frame beta chains. Every entry covers one CDR3 protein and lists the most common genes and DNA from its rows. TCRdb's processing, not the authors', yielded these V and J calls. The sample includes about 58,000 distinct CDR3 sequences, with around 12% observed a single time. Roughly 17% of the sample is in the top ten clones.

Concerning this clonotype itself: Its antigen is currently not known. Per-base quality was not reported, and no clone a single base away is much larger than it.

Each patient had bone marrow sampled at the time of active disease. Ficoll-Hypaque density gradient centrifugation was used to isolate the bone marrow mononuclear cells. Myeloma plasma cells were removed and CD138-negative cells were collected by negative selection after labeling with CD138 magnetic microbeads on a MACS separator. Flow cytometry with CD138 antibodies on an Attune NxT was used to check how pure the isolated cells were. Total RNA was extracted with TRIzol reagent and quantified with a NanoDrop spectrophotometer. Paired RNA-seq and IR-seq were performed on the CD138-negative bone marrow sample of each patient. The CDR3 runs 16 amino acids, cysteine and phenylalanine included. Only the CDR3 DNA stays, 48 bases, in frame from base 1. At the junction V is shortened by 1 base and J by 4 bases; bases outside the gene matches: 6. For CDR1 and CDR2, the germline V gene (reference sequence) lists SEHNR and FQNEAQ.

The specimen was a population of CD138-negative cells sorted from bone marrow. What this sample's cell subset or site label stands for: bone marrow mononuclear cells depleted of CD138+ plasma/myeloma cells by negative magnetic selection. This sequence uses TRBV7-9 and TRBJ2-2; 7 central nucleotides agree with TRBD2. The sequence derives from a donor at least 40 years old with multiple myeloma. The CDR3 reads CASSLDPGRTTGELFF. The sequenced DNA: TGTGCCAGCAGCTTAGATCCCGGGAGGACCACCGGGGAGCTGTTTTTT.